This T cell receptor beta chain emerged from a study of cytomegalovirus exposure and HLA in healthy donors (TCRdb year 2017). Context from the whole study: An earlier analysis of some 600 of the donors reported 276 Gb of sequence data and 95 million to 120 million unique TCR beta sequences obtained from about 200 million T cells. An early release covering some 640 HLA-typed donors comprised about 320 gigabases of sequencing data and some 79 million unique TCR sequences. Among the roughly 400 genotyped donors, around 81% belonged to the genetic ancestry cluster associated with self-reported Caucasian donors. The study was designed to test whether signatures of past pathogen exposure could be identified by cataloging public T cell receptors. The T cell repertoires of roughly 660 subjects were profiled by immunosequencing and related to cytomegalovirus serostatus. A separate validation cohort of approximately 130 different subjects was used in addition to the roughly 640-subject first cohort. To predict cytomegalovirus infection status, the study brought together high-throughput TCR immunosequencing, statistical association of individual TCRs with disease status, and machine learning. A later analysis re-examined previously published TCR beta repertoires from hundreds of donors and added high-resolution HLA genotyping to investigate patterns of TCR occurrence. Rather than using new phenotypic data, the later analysis identified candidate immune exposures from TCR beta sequences and from how often those sequences occurred across donors. An earlier analysis of 500 to 750 of the donors applied high-throughput TCR beta sequencing to assess whether each TCR beta V gene segment acted as functional or pseudogenic. Donor age, sex, ethnicity and CMV serostatus were compiled alongside the repertoire data. Genome-wide SNP genotypes for about 65% of the roughly 700 donors were used in a later genetic analysis, which treated that subset as a discovery cohort. Every discovery cohort repertoire had been produced on one sequencing platform. Both class I and class II loci were covered by HLA typing, at four-digit resolution. Typing coverage differed by locus: A, B, C, DRB1 and DQB1 were typed in about 620-640 donors, DQA1 in 522, DPA1 in some 570, and DPB1 in roughly 450. Because of strong linkage in the cohort, roughly five DR-DQ haplotypes were treated as single units for association and clustering. Among around 400 genotyped donors of the cohort, an average of around 240,000 unique TCR beta nucleotide sequences were sequenced per donor, around 20% of them non-productive.

Study-wide conclusions, independent of this receptor: In a later genetic analysis, a missense DCLRE1C variant was associated with V-gene and J-gene trimming of TCR beta chains, and the association was replicated in an independent cohort. Linkage disequilibrium might explain the correlated functional status among segregating V segments, but an unknown experimental factor could not be ruled out. Roughly uniform sequencing depth across donors was assumed in presence/absence analyses, although this assumption may not hold. Assigning TCR associations to individual alleles was difficult when HLA alleles, especially DR and DQ, strongly co-occurred. Some IMGT-functional V segments, including TRBV6-2 and TRBV6-3, could not be distinguished by the 87-base-pair reads and were therefore excluded. For the cohort, immune exposure information was limited to CMV serostatus. In a later analysis, 15,000 to 20,000 TCR beta sequences were associated with specific HLA alleles at a false discovery rate of 0.05. Broadly in line with IMGT annotations, most TCR beta V segments showed up in productive rearrangements about 87% or about 30% of the time in an earlier analysis of several hundred of the donors. According to a later genetic analysis, donors in an Asian-associated ancestry cluster had fewer N-insertions in productive TCRs than the roughly 660-donor mean. The authors suggested that the approach could potentially be extended to other disease states and immunological phenotypes. A cluster of highly shared sequence variants was judged likely to be a technical artifact of the sequencing pipeline. Cytomegalovirus status was reported to be diagnosed by the classifier with high specificity and sensitivity in both the original and validation cohorts. According to a later analysis, parvovirus B19, influenza, CMV and Epstein-Barr virus appeared linked to several top co-occurrence clusters. While some public TCRs were present in many individuals, most TCR sequences turned up only very rarely across donors. Because counts were too low, some 16 rarely observed V segments, including chromosome 9 orphons, were excluded from the earlier analysis of 587 of the donors. The study gave a list of around 170 TCR beta chains associated with cytomegalovirus. In this cohort, only TCR beta chains were sequenced, and detectable features were limited by the absence of alpha or paired-chain data. In a later analysis, the rate of TCR association differed among HLA loci, with DRB1 alleles having the most associated TCRs and HLA-C alleles having the fewest. In a later analysis, HLA-associated TCR beta chains were found to be more clonally expanded and to have lower generation probabilities than equally common non-associated chains. In vitro tests confirmed that three of the cytomegalovirus-associated TCR beta chains recognize cytomegalovirus antigens. In a later analysis, most CMV-associated TCR beta chains were found to appear HLA-restricted, with HLA associations seemingly driven largely by CMV exposure. A further reported finding was that TCR beta sequences accurately predicted the HLA-A and HLA-B alleles for most subjects in the first cohort. Because HLA typing was unavailable for some donors at each locus, only the typed subset was used in association tests.

A note on this clone: There is no known antigen for this receptor. Within one base of it there is no much larger clone, and no base qualities were kept.

The germline V gene (reference sequence) supplies CDR1 LNHDA and CDR2 SQIVND. V lost 3 bases and J lost 0 bases, and the count of bases not matched to a germline gene is 3. The CDR3 numbers 16 residues from cysteine through phenylalanine. Of all the DNA, just the CDR3 is kept, 48 bases in frame from base 1. The cohort comprised more than 550 healthy bone marrow donors. At the time of sampling, all cohort members were nominally healthy, though unrecorded immune exposures were likely present. The donor tested CMV seronegative, placing the donor among the 350 to 400 seronegative members of the cohort. A peripheral blood sample was collected from each donor, and TCR beta sequencing was performed on peripheral blood mononuclear cells. Genomic DNA extraction from the blood cell samples was performed with the Qiagen DNeasy Blood Extraction Kit. Library construction relied on the immunoSEQ multiplex PCR assay. For the multiplex PCR, a mixture combining 60 forward primers for TCR Vbeta segments and 13 reverse primers for TCR Jbeta segments was used. The CDR3 region of rearranged TCR beta genes was amplified from genomic DNA with a multiplex PCR assay. Amplified TCR beta libraries were sequenced as 87-base-pair reads on the Illumina HiSeq System. On the authors' methods: In a later analysis, some 80 million unique TCR beta chains were counted across the 500 to 850 repertoires, and approximately 11 million of these chains were shared by at least two donors. To remove PCR and sequencing errors, raw reads were error-corrected and collapsed into unique sequences using a nearest-neighbor algorithm that merged closely related sequences. Alignment of CDR3 sequences to IMGT reference sequences was used to assign V, D and J gene segments. Each retained sequence needed at least a six-nucleotide match to both a V gene segment and a J gene segment. Rearrangements were classified as productive when the CDR3 lacked stop codons and remained in frame with V and J, and all other rearrangements were classified as non-productive. Following IMGT convention, CDR3 was defined as the stretch from the second conserved V-encoded cysteine to the conserved J-encoded phenylalanine. Sequences without an unambiguous match to a single V gene segment were excluded from the earlier analysis of about 600 of the donors. In an earlier analysis of around 600 of the donors, V segments were called functional above 56.7% productive rearrangements and were called segregating when the between-donor standard deviation exceeded 5%. A statistical classification framework was built to diagnose cytomegalovirus status from the catalog of TCR beta chain sequences. In a later analysis, TCR nucleotide sequences were compared against IMGT/GENE-DB human TR gene sequences so that V and J genes could be assigned. The TCRdist pipeline was used in a later analysis to assign CDR3 sequences and most-parsimonious VDJ recombination scenarios. In a later analysis, each TCR beta chain was defined by its CDR3 amino acid sequence together with its V-gene family, and reads without a unique V-gene family were excluded. As a way to deal with suspected cross-contamination and a sequencing artifact, a later analysis dropped 640 or so nucleotide sequences that were highly shared and had low generation probability. For each public chain, a later analysis derived a clonal expansion index from normalized ranks of inferred template counts within each repertoire. A later analysis computed generation probabilities with a VDJ recombination model fitted to out-of-frame rearrangements, and checked the results against IGoR. In a later analysis, hypergeometric tests were used to score TCR-TCR, TCR-HLA and TCR-CMV co-occurrence, with a repertoire-size bias correction applied to TCR pairs. To estimate false discovery rates, a later analysis permuted the HLA or CMV assignments 20 times. In a later analysis, co-occurring TCRs were grouped with DBSCAN, and TCRdist sequence similarity was added when clustering was performed within HLA-allele-positive subsets. Co-occurrence clustering excluded repertoires with fewer than 30,000 or more than 120,000 public chains, plus five with anomalous nucleotide sharing. The immuneACCESS repertoire file appears here via TCRdb, limited to in-frame rearrangements. These files lack a portion of the clones; in checked studies, under half of the deficit traces to unresolved V genes, and the cause of the others is not known. The V and J calls and the clone size are those of that table, but D and trimming were determined from the DNA. This sample lists approximately 170,000 clones; roughly 84% were detected once. Approximately 1.3% of the sample is in the top ten clones.

This sequence was found in a boy under 10 years old in good health and CMV-seronegative. The sample was PBMCs. Recombination linked TRBV19 to TRBJ2-7; 12 middle bases align to TRBD2. The DNA sequence is as follows: TGTGCCAGTAGTATGGGACTAGCGGGCCCCTCCTACGAGCAGTACTTC. This codes for CASSMGLAGPSYEQYF.